The rows below give T cell receptor beta chains drawn from one sample of a study of T cells after yellow fever vaccination. Via MiXCR, TCRdb re-called the 5' RACE reads, giving one row per CDR3 protein. The sample contains 360,000 or so distinct CDR3 sequences, approximately 10% of which appear only once. The sample was PBMCs, taken on the day of the first yellow fever vaccination. Receptor source: a man aged 18 to 30 who received the YFV17D yellow fever vaccine. The CDR3 runs from the conserved cysteine through the conserved F or W. Fields, in order: D gene, clone size, J gene, V gene, CDR3 DNA, CDR3 protein. D genes are given only for firm matches. Rows give clone size only sometimes, using once, few, many, or a class for an expanded clone.

- few TRBJ2-4 TRBV20-1 TGCAGTGCTAGAGAAGGTAGCGGCAAAAACATTCAGTACTTC CSAREGSGKNIQYF
- - TRBJ2-4 TRBV6-1 TGTGCCAGCAGTATGGGACCGGGGAACATTCAGTACTTC CASSMGPGNIQYF
TRBD2 few TRBJ2-2 TRBV7-3 TGTGCCAGCAGCCCCGCTAGCGGGGCCTACACCGGGGAGCTGTTTTTT CASSPASGAYTGELFF
TRBD1 few TRBJ2-5 TRBV12-3/TRBV12-4 TGTGCCAGCAGTTTAGATGGGACAGGGCAAGAGACCCAGTACTTC CASSLDGTGQETQYF
TRBD2 few TRBJ2-1 TRBV3-1 TGTGCCAGCAGCCAAGAAGGTAGCGGGAATGAGCAGTTCTTC CASSQEGSGNEQFF
- - TRBJ1-4 TRBV7-9 TGTGCCAGCAGCTCCTGGACAGTCGCTGAAAAACTGTTTTTT CASSSWTVAEKLFF
- few TRBJ1-5 TRBV4-1 TGCGCCAGCAGCATCACTTATATCGGAAATCAGCCCCAGCATTTT CASSITYIGNQPQHF
TRBD2 few TRBJ2-5 TRBV7-2 TGTGCCAGCAGCCCGCTGGCCGGGACTAGCGGGGCGGGTTGGTACTTC CASSPLAGTSGAGWYF
- - TRBJ1-5 TRBV24-1 TGTGCCACCAGTGATGCTAGACCTCATCAGCCCCAGCATTTT CATSDARPHQPQHF
TRBD1 - TRBJ2-1 TRBV24-1 TGTGCCACCAGTGATCATGGACAGGAGTACAATGAGCAGTTCTTC CATSDHGQEYNEQFF
TRBD2 few TRBJ2-2 TRBV12-3/TRBV12-4 TGTGCCAGCAGGTCGACTAGCGGGGGACCGAACACCGGGGAGCTGTTTTTT CASRSTSGGPNTGELFF
TRBD1 - TRBJ2-5 TRBV5-1 TGCGCCAGCAGCTTCGGACAGGGGAGCCAAGAGACCCAGTACTTC CASSFGQGSQETQYF
- few TRBJ1-6 TRBV7-2 TGTGCCAGCAGCTTAGCAGGCCCAGACGGCTCACCCCTCCACTTT CASSLAGPDGSPLHF
- few TRBJ2-2 TRBV5-4 TGTGCCAGCAGCTTGACAGCTAGCACCGGGGAGCTGTTTTTT CASSLTASTGELFF
- - TRBJ1-3 TRBV20-1 TGCAGTGCTAAAGACAGGCCTTCTGGAAACACCATATATTTT CSAKDRPSGNTIYF
- many TRBJ2-3 TRBV6-5 TGTGCCAGCAGTTATGGGGGGCGAACAGATACGCAGTATTTT CASSYGGRTDTQYF
- - TRBJ2-7 TRBV4-1 TGCGCCAGCAGCAGGGGATTATCCTACGAGCAGTACTTC CASSRGLSYEQYF
- - TRBJ2-1 TRBV4-2 TGTGCCAGCAGCCCGCGGACAGTAGTACTCTACAATGAGCAGTTCTTC CASSPRTVVLYNEQFF
- - TRBJ1-4 TRBV18 TGTGCCAGCTCAATCCCGTATCTTACAACTAATGAAAAACTGTTTTTT CASSIPYLTTNEKLFF
- - TRBJ2-3 TRBV12-3/TRBV12-4 TGTGCCAGCAGTTTGAGCGGAATCACAGATACGCAGTATTTT CASSLSGITDTQYF
- few TRBJ2-2 TRBV5-1 TGCGCCAGCAGCTTGGGGGAGAGCGGGGAGCTGTTTTTT CASSLGESGELFF
TRBD1 - TRBJ1-5 TRBV3-1 TGTGCCAGCAGCCAAGGGACAGGGGGTACCAATCAGCCCCAGCATTTT CASSQGTGGTNQPQHF
- - TRBJ2-5 TRBV12-3/TRBV12-4 TGTGCCAGCACCCGGCAGAACCAAGAGACCCAGTACTTC CASTRQNQETQYF
TRBD2 few TRBJ2-1 TRBV6-5 TGTGCCAGCAGTTTTATAGCGGGGGGGACCAATGAGCAGTTCTTC CASSFIAGGTNEQFF
TRBD2 many TRBJ2-7 TRBV25-1 TGTGCCAGCAGTTTACGCGGGGGGGGTTACGAGCAGTACTTC CASSLRGGGYEQYF
TRBD2 - TRBJ2-3 TRBV6-5 TGTGCCAGCAGTTACGGTCTAGCGGGGTCGGCAGATACGCAGTATTTT CASSYGLAGSADTQYF
- - TRBJ2-2 TRBV27 TGTGCCAGCAGTTTCGGGGCATACCCCAACACCGGGGAGCTGTTTTTT CASSFGAYPNTGELFF
- few TRBJ2-5 TRBV4-3 TGCGCCAGCAGCCAAGAGAGGTCTAGGGGGGGGGTAGAGACCCAGTACTTC CASSQERSRGGVETQYF
- - TRBJ2-7 TRBV5-5 TGTGCCAGCAGCACAACCGTTTCGGGGGACGACGAGCAGTACTTC CASSTTVSGDDEQYF
- few TRBJ1-6 TRBV11-2 TGTGCCAGCAGCTTAGATGGAGGTGGTTCACCCCTCCACTTT CASSLDGGGSPLHF
TRBD1 few TRBJ1-4 TRBV7-8 TGTGCCAGCAGCTTGCAGGGGGCGGATGGAAAACTGTTTTTT CASSLQGADGKLFF
TRBD1 few TRBJ2-7 TRBV6-2/TRBV6-3 TGTGCCACCAACATCCGGGACAGGGCATCCTACGAGCAGTACTTC CATNIRDRASYEQYF
- - TRBJ2-2 TRBV7-2 TGTGCCAGCAGCGGGGGACCGACGAACACCGGGGAGCTGTTTTTT CASSGGPTNTGELFF
TRBD2 few TRBJ2-3 TRBV6-2/TRBV6-3 TGTGCCAGCAGTACCGTCGCGGGACTAGCGGGAATAGATACGCAGTATTTT CASSTVAGLAGIDTQYF
- few TRBJ1-1 TRBV5-1 TGCGCCAGCAGCTTGAACCAGATGAACACTGAAGCTTTCTTT CASSLNQMNTEAFF
- - TRBJ2-5 TRBV7-9 TGTGCCAGCAGACCCCCGTCGGTAAACCAAGAGACCCAGTACTTC CASRPPSVNQETQYF
- - TRBJ1-1 TRBV12-3/TRBV12-4 TGTGCCAGCAGTGTTTCGGGGGTGGGCACTGAAGCTTTCTTT CASSVSGVGTEAFF
TRBD1 few TRBJ1-6 TRBV5-1 TGCGCCAGCAGCAGGGACAGGCTTGGGTCACCCCTCCACTTT CASSRDRLGSPLHF
TRBD1 many TRBJ1-2 TRBV7-8 TGTGCCAGCAGCTCAGGGGACAGGGCTAGTTACGGCTACACCTTC CASSSGDRASYGYTF
- - TRBJ2-5 TRBV7-9 TGTGCCAGCAGCTCAAGGGGAGCTACCATTGAGGAGACCCAGTACTTC CASSSRGATIEETQYF
- - TRBJ2-3 TRBV7-9 TGTGCCAGCAGCTCATACCGACAGACTTACACAGATACGCAGTATTTT CASSSYRQTYTDTQYF
TRBD1 - TRBJ2-5 TRBV11-2 TGTGCCAGCAGCTTATCGTATAGGGGACAGAGGGCGCAGTACTTC CASSLSYRGQRAQYF
- many TRBJ2-5 TRBV23-1 TGCGCCAGCAGTCGCTCGACCGGGACCTCAACCCCAGAAGAGACCCAGTACTTC CASSRSTGTSTPEETQYF
- many TRBJ2-2 TRBV4-3 TGCGCCAGCAGCCAAGATCGACGCGGTACCGGGGAGCTGTTTTTT CASSQDRRGTGELFF
- few TRBJ1-1 TRBV6-5 TGTGCCAGCAGTTTTGGTATTGGCTCTGAAGCTTTCTTT CASSFGIGSEAFF
TRBD1 - TRBJ1-3 TRBV7-6 TGTGCCAGCAGCCTTCGGACAGGGTATGACTCTGGAAACACCATATATTTT CASSLRTGYDSGNTIYF
- - TRBJ2-3 TRBV20-1 TGCAGTGCTAGAGGACCCACCCGGGGAAGCACAGATACGCAGTATTTT CSARGPTRGSTDTQYF
TRBD2 - TRBJ2-1 TRBV5-4 TGTGCCAGCAGCGCTAAGACTAGCGGAAACAATGAGCAGTTCTTC CASSAKTSGNNEQFF
TRBD2 many TRBJ2-5 TRBV3-1 TGTGCCAGCAGCCAAGTCCTAGCGGGGTTGCAAGAGACCCAGTACTTC CASSQVLAGLQETQYF
- - TRBJ1-2 TRBV29-1 TGCAGCGTTGAGCCTGGCTACACCTTC CSVEPGYTF
TRBD1 - TRBJ2-5 TRBV7-3 TGTGCCAGCAGCCACAGGGGGAAAGAGACCCAGTACTTC CASSHRGKETQYF
TRBD1 - TRBJ1-2 TRBV29-1 TGCAGCGTTCCGGGGACAGGTTTCTATGGCTACACCTTC CSVPGTGFYGYTF
- many TRBJ2-3 TRBV20-1 TGCAGTGCTCATCCCCAATTCGGGGCTAGCACAGATACGCAGTATTTT CSAHPQFGASTDTQYF